The rows below give T cell receptor beta chains drawn from one sample of a study of T cells in Graves' hyperthyroidism and ophthalmopathy. TCRdb fed the multiplex PCR reads into MiXCR, producing one record per CDR3 protein. The profile shows just under 750,000 distinct CDR3 sequences, about a third of them singletons. The material sequenced was blood. The receptors were gathered from a woman in her thirties or forties with Graves' hyperthyroidism. Both conserved end residues are part of each CDR3. Each record gives: CDR3 protein, CDR3 DNA, J gene, clone size, V gene, D gene. D genes are given only for firm matches. Clone size, where shown, is once, few, many, or a class for clones that have expanded.

CDR3 protein: CASSFWNQPQHF
CDR3 DNA: TGTGCCAGCAGTTTTTGGAATCAGCCCCAGCATTTT
J gene: TRBJ1-5
clone size: -
V gene: TRBV25-1
D gene: -

CDR3 protein: CASSESGLPETQYF
CDR3 DNA: TGTGCCAGCAGTGAATCAGGCCTTCCGGAGACCCAGTACTTC
J gene: TRBJ2-5
clone size: few
V gene: TRBV6-1
D gene: -

CDR3 protein: CASTLNRTGNSPLHF
CDR3 DNA: TGTGCCAGCACGCTTAATCGGACAGGGAATTCACCCCTCCACTTT
J gene: TRBJ1-6
clone size: many
V gene: TRBV7-9
D gene: TRBD1

CDR3 protein: CASSYSRPGALLNYGYTF
CDR3 DNA: TGTGCCAGCAGTTACTCGCGGCCCGGAGCTCTACTCAACTATGGCTACACCTTC
J gene: TRBJ1-2
clone size: -
V gene: TRBV6-5
D gene: -

CDR3 protein: CSARAGTGDEKLFF
CDR3 DNA: TGCAGTGCTAGAGCCGGGACAGGGGACGAAAAACTGTTTTTT
J gene: TRBJ1-4
clone size: once
V gene: TRBV20-1
D gene: TRBD1

CDR3 protein: CASNLPRGPPGNSPLHF
CDR3 DNA: TGTGCCAGCAACTTACCCCGGGGCCCACCTGGTAATTCACCCCTCCACTTT
J gene: TRBJ1-6
clone size: -
V gene: TRBV7-2
D gene: -

CDR3 protein: CASSINRGNTEAFF
CDR3 DNA: TGTGCCAGCAGCATAAACAGGGGAAACACTGAAGCTTTCTTT
J gene: TRBJ1-1
clone size: -
V gene: TRBV27
D gene: TRBD1

CDR3 protein: CASSESVAEDYGYTF
CDR3 DNA: TGTGCCAGCAGTGAATCAGTCGCGGAGGACTATGGCTACACCTTC
J gene: TRBJ1-2
clone size: -
V gene: TRBV6-5
D gene: -

CDR3 protein: CASSLGTGSEAFF
CDR3 DNA: TGTGCCAGCAGCTTAGGCACAGGTTCTGAAGCTTTCTTT
J gene: TRBJ1-1
clone size: many
V gene: TRBV7-3
D gene: -

CDR3 protein: CASSFPPGELFF
CDR3 DNA: TGTGCCAGCAGTTTCCCCCCTGGGGAGCTGTTTTTT
J gene: TRBJ2-2
clone size: many
V gene: TRBV7-3
D gene: -